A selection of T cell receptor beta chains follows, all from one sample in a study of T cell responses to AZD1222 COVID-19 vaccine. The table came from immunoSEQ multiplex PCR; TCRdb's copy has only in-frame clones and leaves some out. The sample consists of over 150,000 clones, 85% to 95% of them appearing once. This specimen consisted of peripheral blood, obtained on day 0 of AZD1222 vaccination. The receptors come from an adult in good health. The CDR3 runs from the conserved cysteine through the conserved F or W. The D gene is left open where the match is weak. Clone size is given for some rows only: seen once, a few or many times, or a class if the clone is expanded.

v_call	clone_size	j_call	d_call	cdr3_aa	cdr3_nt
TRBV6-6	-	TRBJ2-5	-	CASSSRAALGETQYF	TGTGCCAGCAGCTCCCGGGCGGCCCTGGGGGAGACCCAGTACTTC
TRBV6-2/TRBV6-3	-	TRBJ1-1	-	CASSYARGAVTEAFF	TGTGCCAGCAGTTACGCGCGGGGCGCGGTCACTGAAGCTTTCTTT
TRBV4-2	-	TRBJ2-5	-	CASSQDKGNLGETQYF	TGTGCCAGCAGCCAAGATAAGGGTAACCTGGGGGAGACCCAGTACTTC
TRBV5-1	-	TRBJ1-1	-	CASSLAIGSLTEAFF	TGCGCCAGCAGCTTGGCTATCGGTAGCCTAACTGAAGCTTTCTTT
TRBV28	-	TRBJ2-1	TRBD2	CASSLCKASGPCDNEQFF	TGTGCCAGCAGTTTATGCAAGGCTAGCGGGCCGTGTGACAATGAGCAGTTCTTC
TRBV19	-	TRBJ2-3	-	CASSIQGQSGLRF	TGTGCCAGTAGTATTCAGGGACAATCCGGCCTCCGATTT
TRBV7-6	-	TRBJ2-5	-	CASSPAVRGGAQETQYF	TGTGCCAGCAGCCCAGCCGTAAGAGGGGGGGCCCAAGAGACCCAGTACTTC
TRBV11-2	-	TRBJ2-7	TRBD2	CASSLVWGLAGTYEQYF	TGTGCCAGCAGCTTAGTTTGGGGACTAGCGGGAACTTACGAGCAGTACTTC
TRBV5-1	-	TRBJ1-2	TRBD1	CASMDRAGYTF	TGCGCCAGCATGGACAGGGCAGGCTACACCTTC
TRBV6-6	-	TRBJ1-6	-	CASSYIAPRDHSPLHF	TGTGCCAGCAGTTACATAGCCCCCAGGGATCATTCACCCCTCCACTTT
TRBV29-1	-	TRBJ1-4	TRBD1	CSVTGRVNEKLFF	TGCAGCGTGACAGGGAGGGTCAATGAAAAACTGTTTTTT
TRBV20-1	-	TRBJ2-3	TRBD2	CSASSFGSGRGTDTQYF	TGCAGTGCTAGTTCCTTCGGTAGCGGGAGGGGCACAGATACGCAGTATTTT
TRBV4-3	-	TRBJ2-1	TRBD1	CASSQAGGNNEQFF	TGCGCCAGCAGCCAAGCAGGGGGAAACAATGAGCAGTTCTTC
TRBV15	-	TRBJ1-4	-	CATSSHTYTLGEKLFF	TGTGCCACCAGCTCCCACACGTACACCCTAGGGGAAAAACTGTTTTTT
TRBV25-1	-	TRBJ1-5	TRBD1	CASSSGQGFGQPQHF	TGTGCCAGCAGTTCGGGACAGGGCTTTGGTCAGCCCCAGCATTTT
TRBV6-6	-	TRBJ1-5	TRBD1	CASTWTGVENQPQHF	TGTGCCAGCACATGGACAGGGGTAGAAAATCAGCCCCAGCATTTT
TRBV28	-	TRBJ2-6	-	CASSLGRSGANVLTF	TGTGCCAGCAGTTTGGGGCGCTCTGGGGCCAACGTCCTGACTTTC
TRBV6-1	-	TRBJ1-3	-	CASSEVGGPGNTIYF	TGTGCCAGCAGTGAAGTTGGGGGACCTGGAAACACCATATATTTT
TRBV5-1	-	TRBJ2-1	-	CASSSRLGGEQFF	TGCGCCAGCAGCTCCCGCCTGGGGGGTGAGCAGTTCTTC
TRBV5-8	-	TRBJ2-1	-	CASSKDGDINYNEQFF	TGTGCCAGCAGCAAGGACGGTGACATAAATTACAATGAGCAGTTCTTC
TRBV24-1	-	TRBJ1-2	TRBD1	CATRETGPDGYTF	TGTGCCACCAGAGAGACAGGGCCGGATGGCTACACCTTC
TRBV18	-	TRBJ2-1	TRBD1	CASSPRDRLNEQFF	TGTGCCAGCTCACCAAGGGACAGGCTCAATGAGCAGTTCTTC
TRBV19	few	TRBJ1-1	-	CASGAGHSNTEAFF	TGTGCCAGTGGAGCGGGACATTCGAACACTGAAGCTTTCTTT
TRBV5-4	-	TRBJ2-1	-	CASRRGNNEQFF	TGTGCCAGCAGACGGGGGAATAATGAGCAGTTCTTC
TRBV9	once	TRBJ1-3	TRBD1	CASSVGVQGALISGNTIYF	TGTGCCAGCAGCGTAGGTGTACAGGGGGCCCTCATCTCTGGAAACACCATATATTTT
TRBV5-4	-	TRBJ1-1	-	CASSSYIDNTEAFF	TGTGCCAGCAGCTCATACATAGATAACACTGAAGCTTTCTTT
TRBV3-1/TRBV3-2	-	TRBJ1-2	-	CASSQDISDTYGYTF	TGTGCCAGCAGCCAAGATATCTCGGACACCTATGGCTACACCTTC
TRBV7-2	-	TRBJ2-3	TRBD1	CASSLGGTGRADTQYF	TGTGCCAGCAGCTTAGGGGGGACAGGGCGGGCAGATACGCAGTATTTT
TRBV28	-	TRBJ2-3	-	CASRVNTDTQYF	TGTGCCAGCAGGGTGAACACAGATACGCAGTATTTT
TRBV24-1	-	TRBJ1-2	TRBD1	CATSPSAGQGASGYTF	TGTGCCACCAGTCCGTCCGCGGGGCAGGGGGCGAGTGGCTACACCTTC
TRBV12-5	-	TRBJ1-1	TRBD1	CASGLYWTGEIPEAFF	TGTGCTAGTGGTTTGTACTGGACAGGGGAAATTCCTGAAGCTTTCTTT
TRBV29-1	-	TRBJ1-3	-	CSVEVWSGAAQSGNTIYF	TGCAGCGTTGAAGTCTGGTCAGGGGCTGCTCAATCTGGAAACACCATATATTTT
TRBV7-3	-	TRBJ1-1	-	CASRRQVNTEAFF	TGTGCCAGCCGCCGACAGGTGAACACTGAAGCTTTCTTT
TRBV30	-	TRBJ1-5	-	CAWSVGHGNQPQHF	TGTGCCTGGAGTGTAGGACACGGTAATCAGCCCCAGCATTTT
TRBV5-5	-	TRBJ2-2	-	CASSHGRGSNTGELFF	TGTGCCAGCAGTCACGGCAGGGGCTCGAACACCGGGGAGCTGTTTTTT
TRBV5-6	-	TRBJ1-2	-	CASSSGREGGYTF	TGTGCCAGCAGCTCCGGTCGGGAAGGGGGCTACACCTTC
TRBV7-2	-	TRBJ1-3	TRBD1	CASRNRSGGGGNTIYF	TGTGCCAGCAGAAATCGGTCAGGGGGCGGTGGAAACACCATATATTTT
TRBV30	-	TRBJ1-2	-	CAWTLGVGYGYTF	TGTGCCTGGACCCTGGGGGTTGGCTATGGCTACACCTTC
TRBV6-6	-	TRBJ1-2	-	CASRSDSNLNYGYTF	TGTGCCAGCAGGAGCGACAGTAATTTAAACTATGGCTACACCTTC
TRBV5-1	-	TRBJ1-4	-	CASSFPGREKLFF	TGCGCCAGCAGCTTCCCAGGACGGGAAAAACTGTTTTTT
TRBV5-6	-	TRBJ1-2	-	CASSWGGPVYGYTF	TGTGCCAGCAGCTGGGGGGGGCCGGTTTATGGCTACACCTTC
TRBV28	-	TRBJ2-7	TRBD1	CASSQTGVGLDEQYF	TGTGCCAGCAGTCAGACAGGGGTAGGTTTGGACGAGCAGTACTTC
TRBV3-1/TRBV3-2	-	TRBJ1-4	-	CASSQVLRINEKLFF	TGTGCCAGCAGCCAAGTACTCCGAATTAATGAAAAACTGTTTTTT
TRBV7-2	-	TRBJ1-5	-	CASSSRGNSNQPQHF	TGTGCCAGCAGCTCCCGGGGGAATAGCAATCAGCCCCAGCATTTT
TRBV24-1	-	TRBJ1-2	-	CATSDLNWYGYTF	TGTGCCACCAGTGATTTGAATTGGTATGGCTACACCTTC
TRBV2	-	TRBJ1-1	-	CASSEDASDTEAFF	TGTGCCAGCAGTGAGGACGCCTCTGACACTGAAGCTTTCTTT
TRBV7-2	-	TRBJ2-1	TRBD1	CASSSFEIAGSHRGEQFF	TGTGCCAGCAGCTCTTTTGAAATTGCCGGGTCCCACAGGGGTGAGCAGTTCTTC
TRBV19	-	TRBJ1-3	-	CASSIADSFSGNTIYF	TGTGCCAGTAGTATCGCCGACAGTTTCTCTGGAAACACCATATATTTT
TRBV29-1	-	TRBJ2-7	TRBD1	CSVEVRDSETYEQYF	TGCAGCGTTGAAGTCCGGGACAGTGAGACCTACGAGCAGTACTTC
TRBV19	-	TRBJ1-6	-	CASSMGLESYNSPLHF	TGTGCCAGTAGTATGGGTCTCGAGAGCTATAATTCACCCCTCCACTTT
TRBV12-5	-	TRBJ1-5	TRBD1	CASGLDGQAYQPQHF	TGTGCTAGTGGTCTCGACGGACAGGCCTATCAGCCCCAGCATTTT
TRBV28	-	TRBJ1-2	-	CASSIRGNYGYTF	TGTGCCAGCAGTATACGGGGAAACTATGGCTACACCTTC
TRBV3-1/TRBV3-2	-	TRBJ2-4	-	CASSQEQIKNIQYF	TGTGCCAGCAGCCAGGAACAGATAAAAAACATTCAGTACTTC
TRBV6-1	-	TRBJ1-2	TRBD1	CASSEVATGGDGYTF	TGTGCCAGCAGTGAAGTGGCGACAGGGGGAGATGGCTACACCTTC
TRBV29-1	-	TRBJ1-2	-	CSVGGTDYGYTF	TGCAGCGTTGGGGGGACGGACTATGGCTACACCTTC